Listed here are 32 T cell receptor beta chains from one sample, sequenced in a study of shared clonotypes between healthy human individuals. Produced via immunoSEQ multiplex PCR; TCRdb's table is partial and in-frame only. The sample has some 1.5 million clones, approximately 98% seen once. The sequencing sample was made of naive CD4+ T cells sorted from blood. The subset denotes: CD45RA+ positively selected. These receptors originate from a man under 40 in good health.

The J gene is TRBJ2-7, the V gene TRBV2; a possible D gene is TRBD1 (7 bases). V lost 10 bases and J 6 bases, leaving 16 bases between the germline ends. The CDR3 length is 12 residues. Germline-derived CDR1 and CDR2 are SNHLY and FYNNEI. In DNA, the CDR3 is TGTGCCACCAGGGGGGATTCGGGCGAGCAGTACTTC. It translates to CATRGDSGEQYF.

This clone has a single count. The J gene is TRBJ2-1, the V gene TRBV20-1; no firm D call. Trimming took 5 bases from V and 8 from J, leaving 10 bases between them. CDR3 size: 11 residues. CDR1 DFQATT and CDR2 SNEGSKA come from the germline V gene (reference sequence). The CDR3 here is CSAARRYEQFF. The CDR3 nucleotides are TGCAGTGCTGCCCGTAGGTATGAGCAGTTCTTC.

The chain couples TRBV5-1 to TRBJ1-1; D not resolved. The CDR3 has 14 residues. V dropped 4 bases and J dropped 2 bases, with 12 bases sitting between them. Germline CDR1 is SGHRS and CDR2 is YFSETQ. DNA for the CDR3: TGCGCCAGCAGCCCGTCCTCACAAAACACTGAAGCTTTCTTT. It codes for CASSPSSQNTEAFF. The entire variable domain, with the rest obtained from reference TRBV5-1 and TRBJ1-1, is as follows: KAGVTQTPRYLIKTRGQQVTLSCSPISGHRSVSWYQQTPGQGLQFLFEYFSETQRNKGNFPGRFSGRQFSNSRSEMNVSTLELGDSALYLCASSPSSQNTEAFFGQGTRLTVV.

The CDR3 nucleotides are TGCGCCAGCAGCTCAGGGGTCCCGAACACCGGGGAGCTGTTTTTT. This encodes CASSSGVPNTGELFF. The V call is TRBV5-1, the J call TRBJ2-2; TRBD1 might be the D (6 bases). V was clipped by 3 bases and J by 0 bases, with 9 bases between them. The length of the CDR3 is 15 residues. Germline V gives CDR1 SGHRS, CDR2 YFSETQ.

A note on this clone: Other DNA variants within this sample encode the same CDR3. This chain links TRBV19 with TRBJ2-6; D is uncertain. Between the trimmed V and J ends, which lost 3 bases and 3 bases, there was a span of 3 bases. This CDR3 spans 13 amino acids. The germline V gene has CDR1 LNHDA and CDR2 SQIVND (reference sequence). CDR3 sequence reads: CASSIGGANVLTF. In DNA, the CDR3 is TGTGCCAGTAGTATCGGTGGGGCCAACGTCCTGACTTTC.

The chain links TRBV14 to TRBJ2-2; 8 bases match TRBD2. Germline V gene lookup returns CDR1 SGHDN and CDR2 FVKESK. This CDR3 is 18 amino acids long. With 2 bases clipped from V and 5 bases from J, the junction kept 13 bases outside the gene matches. DNA of the CDR3: TGTGCCAGCAGCCAAAGGTCCAGCGGGAGATTGTTGACCGGGGAGCTGTTTTTT. Residues: CASSQRSSGRLLTGELFF. Variable domain in full (rest from reference TRBV14 and TRBJ2-2): EAGVTQFPSHSVIEKGQTVTLRCDPISGHDNLYWYRRVMGKEIKFLLHFVKESKQDESGMPNNRFLAERTGGTYSTLKVQPAELEDSGVYFCASSQRSSGRLLTGELFFGEGSRLTVL.

V is TRBV9 and J is TRBJ2-7; D unresolved. The CDR3 loop spans 15 amino acids. Germline values: CDR1 SGDLS, CDR2 YYNGEE. V lost 0 bases, J lost 0 bases, and 10 bases lay in between. The DNA for the CDR3 is TGTGCCAGCAGCGTAGGTGGGAAACCCTCCTACGAGCAGTACTTC. Translation: CASSVGGKPSYEQYF.

This sequence joins TRBV19 and TRBJ2-3, with TRBD2 matching over 7 bases. CDR3 size: 17 residues. From germline, CDR1 is LNHDA and CDR2 SQIVND (reference sequence). V lost 2 bases and J lost 3; bases outside the gene matches: 11. This CDR3 reads CASSITWGGSGTDTQYF. In nucleotides, the CDR3 is TGTGCCAGTAGTATAACCTGGGGCGGGAGTGGAACAGATACGCAGTATTTT.

This chain uses TRBV28 with TRBJ2-3; D remains unclear. CDR1 MDHEN and CDR2 SYDVKM come from the germline V gene. With 6 bases removed from V and 4 bases from J, the gap between germline ends came to 17 bases. CDR3 length equals 15 residues. CDR3 bases: TGTGCCAGCAGCCTCTCTGGGTTCCGGGCAGATACGCAGTATTTT. Amino acids: CASSLSGFRADTQYF.

This clone occurred once. V and J are TRBV29-1 and TRBJ1-5; 9 bases line up with TRBD1. There are 13 residues in the CDR3. V dropped 6 bases and J dropped 5; count of bases not matched to a gene: 5. Germline CDR1 is SQVTM and CDR2 is ANQGSEA. CDR3 region: CSVTGGDYQPQHF. DNA for the CDR3: TGCAGCGTGACAGGGGGGGATTATCAGCCCCAGCATTTT.

This rearrangement joins TRBV6-1 to TRBJ2-7, with 13 nucleotides matching TRBD2. Germline values: CDR1 MNHNS, CDR2 SASEGT. CDR3 length: 13 residues. After removal of 9 bases from V and 3 bases from J, the junction contained 2 bases not matched to a gene. The CDR3 reads CASGTSGVYEQYF. The DNA of the CDR3 is TGTGCCAGTGGGACTAGCGGGGTCTACGAGCAGTACTTC.

The chain combines TRBV18 with TRBJ1-2, with D unclear. There are 13 residues in the CDR3. The V gene's germline CDR1 is KGHSH and CDR2 LQKENI. V gave up 0 bases and J gave up 4 bases, with 6 bases separating them. The CDR3 loop reads CASSPPSFYGYTF. Written as DNA, the CDR3 is TGTGCCAGCTCACCACCCTCCTTCTATGGCTACACCTTC.

The rearrangement uses TRBV5-1 and TRBJ1-5; tentatively, D is TRBD1 (6 bases). Per the germline V gene, CDR1 is SGHRS and CDR2 is YFSETQ. The CDR3 is made up of 14 amino acids. V was clipped by 1 base and J by 6 bases, with 11 bases between them. The CDR3 reads CASSLTGLSQPQHF. For the CDR3, the DNA is TGCGCCAGCAGCTTGACAGGGCTGAGTCAGCCCCAGCATTTT.

This chain links TRBV9 with TRBJ2-6; D is tentatively TRBD1 or TRBD2 (5 bases each). The length of the CDR3 is 20 residues. The V and J ends lost 0 bases and 4 bases respectively, with 23 bases between them. Germline-derived CDR1 and CDR2 are SGDLS and YYNGEE. The CDR3 reads CASSVEPPGPGISGANVLTF. The CDR3, as DNA: TGTGCCAGCAGCGTAGAGCCCCCGGGACCCGGGATCTCCGGGGCCAACGTCCTGACTTTC. The variable domain in full, with the rest retrieved from reference TRBV9 and TRBJ2-6, is DSGVTQTPKHLITATGQRVTLRCSPRSGDLSVYWYQQSLDQGLQFLIQYYNGEERAKGNILERFSAQQFPDLHSELNLSSLELGDSALYFCASSVEPPGPGISGANVLTFGAGSRLTVL.

This clone was observed once. The chain carries TRBV28 and TRBJ1-2; 8 bases fit TRBD1. V shed 5 bases, J shed 5 bases, and the junction held 7 bases outside the gene matches. CDR1 is MDHEN, CDR2 SYDVKM, per germline. The CDR3 totals 14 residues. The CDR3 sequence: CASSGQGRPYGYTF. CDR3 in DNA: TGTGCCAGCAGTGGACAGGGAAGGCCTTATGGCTACACCTTC.

This chain connects TRBV28 to TRBJ2-7; the match to TRBD1 covers 8 bases. The CDR3 totals 12 residues. Germline loops: CDR1 MDHEN, CDR2 SYDVKM. With V trimmed by 6 bases and J by 5 bases, 3 bases remained unmatched. The CDR3 DNA sequence: TGTGCCAGCAGGACAGGGGTCCACGAGCAGTACTTC. It is translated as CASRTGVHEQYF.

This chain links TRBV5-1 with TRBJ2-3; TRBD2 agrees at 7 bases. The germline V gene encodes CDR1 SGHRS and CDR2 YFSETQ. The CDR3 contains 14 residues. Losses at the gene ends were 4 bases for V and 1 base for J; bases not matched to a gene: 3. The CDR3 loop reads CASSQGLRTDTQYF. The CDR3 bases are TGCGCCAGCAGCCAGGGACTACGCACAGATACGCAGTATTTT.

This sequence joins TRBV4-2 and TRBJ2-7; a possible D gene is TRBD2 (6 bases). The CDR3 runs to 14 residues. Germline V gene lookup returns CDR1 LGHNA and CDR2 YNFKEQ. Trimming shortened V by 2 bases and J by 3 bases, and 11 bases separated the two germline ends. CDR3 loop: CASSQSGLGYEQYF. DNA for the CDR3: TGTGCCAGCAGCCAATCGGGACTGGGCTACGAGCAGTACTTC.

The V call is TRBV5-1, the J call TRBJ2-7; 9 nucleotides agree with TRBD1. J gave up 3 bases and V 4 bases, and 5 bases lay outside the gene matches. The CDR3 is 14 amino acids. Looked up from germline, CDR1 is SGHRS and CDR2 is YFSETQ. Here the CDR3 reads CASSATGGHYEQYF. CDR3 nucleotide sequence: TGCGCCAGCAGCGCGACAGGGGGTCACTACGAGCAGTACTTC.

This clone appeared a single time. The chain links TRBV2 to TRBJ2-2; possibly TRBD2 for D (5 bases). With 9 bases removed from V and 4 bases from J, the gap between germline ends came to 9 bases. The CDR3 spans 12 residues. Per germline, CDR1 SNHLY and CDR2 FYNNEI. The CDR3 DNA follows: TGTGCCAGAGACTACCTCACCGGGGAGCTGTTTTTT. Protein product: CARDYLTGELFF. Together with reference TRBV2 and TRBJ2-2, the CDR3 gives the full variable domain: EPEVTQTPSHQVTQMGQEVILRCVPISNHLYFYWYRQILGQKVEFLVSFYNNEISEKSEIFDDQFSVERPDGSNFTLKIRSTKLEDSAMYFCARDYLTGELFFGEGSRLTVL.

On this clone itself: The junction differs from germline at one of its ends, possibly a read error. The chain links TRBV5-4 to TRBJ2-3; no clear D gene. The CDR3 runs to 11 residues. Germline V CDR1 and CDR2: SGHNT, YYREEE (reference sequence). CDR3 sequence (DNA): TGTGCCAGCAGCTTGGACAGAACCCCACATTTT. This translates into CASSLDRTPHF.

This chain joins TRBV11-2 and TRBJ2-2, with D unresolved. Deletions cut 5 bases from V and 9 bases from J, with 7 bases between. There are 11 residues in the CDR3. Germline-derived CDR1 and CDR2 are SGHAT and FQNNGV. CDR3 in DNA: TGTGCCAGCAGCCAACCGCGGGAGCTGTTTTTT. Its protein is CASSQPRELFF.

The chain links TRBV5-6 to TRBJ2-4, with 9 bases lining up with TRBD1. The CDR3 extends over 13 amino acids. CDR1 and CDR2 (germline): SGHDT, YYEEEE. Germline trimming cut 4 bases from V and 6 bases from J; bases unmatched to any gene: 2. CDR3 nucleotide sequence: TGTGCCAGCAGCGGGACAGGGAGAAACATTCAGTACTTC. Its translation: CASSGTGRNIQYF.

The rearrangement joins TRBV10-1 to TRBJ2-1; 11 nucleotides line up with TRBD2. V was pared by 4 bases and J by 7 bases, with 6 bases of the junction left unmatched. The CDR3 runs to 15 residues. The germline CDR1 and CDR2 sequences are WNHNN and SYGVQD (reference sequence). CDR3 protein: CASSALAGGKNEQFF. The CDR3 coding sequence is TGCGCCAGCAGTGCCTTAGCGGGAGGGAAAAATGAGCAGTTCTTC.

The rearrangement links TRBV5-1 to TRBJ2-3; 7 nucleotides agree with TRBD1. This CDR3 contains 17 residues. The germline V gene has CDR1 SGHRS and CDR2 YFSETQ. V dropped 4 bases and J dropped 0; count of bases not matched to a gene: 11. The CDR3, as DNA: TGCGCCAGCAGCCTGAAGCCCGACAGGGCTAGCACAGATACGCAGTATTTT. Protein sequence: CASSLKPDRASTDTQYF.

This chain connects TRBV10-1 to TRBJ2-7; D gene uncertain. The germline V gene encodes CDR1 WNHNN and CDR2 SYGVQD (reference sequence). Between the trimmed V and J ends, which lost 2 bases and 4 bases, there was a span of 6 bases. The CDR3 has 12 amino acids. The CDR3 sequence: CASSEGQYEQYF. Here the CDR3 DNA reads TGCGCCAGCAGTGAGGGTCAGTACGAGCAGTACTTC.

The chain links TRBV28 to TRBJ1-1; no firm D call. The V gene's germline CDR1 is MDHEN and CDR2 SYDVKM. This CDR3 is 12 amino acids long. V was pared by 7 bases and J by 0 bases, with 6 bases between. The chain's CDR3 is CASKELNTEAFF. The CDR3 bases are TGTGCCAGCAAAGAGTTGAACACTGAAGCTTTCTTT. The full variable domain, its missing parts supplied by reference TRBV28 and TRBJ1-1, is DVKVTQSSRYLVKRTGEKVFLECVQDMDHENMFWYRQDPGLGLRLIYFSYDVKMKEKGDIPEGYSVSREKKERFSLILESASTNQTSMYLCASKELNTEAFFGQGTRLTVV.

The chain combines TRBV29-1 with TRBJ2-7, with D possibly being TRBD1 (6 bases). This CDR3 is built from 13 residues. Trimming left V 6 bases short and J 0 bases short, with 12 bases between. CDR1 and CDR2 from the germline V gene are SQVTM and ANQGSEA. The CDR3 DNA follows: TGCAGCGTACGAACAGGGCCCTCCTACGAGCAGTACTTC. The encoded protein is CSVRTGPSYEQYF.

This chain links TRBV15 with TRBJ2-7; D is possibly TRBD1 (5 bases). The germline V gene encodes CDR1 LNHNV and CDR2 YYDKDF (reference sequence). V was clipped by 2 bases and J by 4 bases, with 18 bases between them. The CDR3 spans 16 residues. The CDR3 coding sequence is TGTGCCACCAGCAGAACGGGCCCTGGGGCGCCTTACGAGCAGTACTTC. It codes for CATSRTGPGAPYEQYF.

V gene TRBV7-9 combines with J gene TRBJ1-3; 8 bases are shared with TRBD1. This CDR3 has 14 amino acids. V lost 5 bases, J lost 3 bases, and 3 bases stayed unmatched. Per germline, CDR1 SEHNR and CDR2 FQNEAQ (reference sequence). The CDR3: CASSDRGFGNTIYF. CDR3 DNA: TGTGCCAGCAGCGACAGGGGCTTTGGAAACACCATATATTTT.

The chain uses TRBV5-1 and TRBJ1-1; unclear D gene. Trimming took off 0 bases at V and 0 bases at J, with 12 bases between the two ends. The germline V gene encodes CDR1 SGHRS and CDR2 YFSETQ. The CDR3 loop spans 16 amino acids. CDR3 sequence (DNA): TGCGCCAGCAGCTTGGGGGTGGCGGGGTTGAACACTGAAGCTTTCTTT. Protein: CASSLGVAGLNTEAFF.

This chain joins TRBV29-1 and TRBJ2-7; no clear D gene. CDR1 SQVTM and CDR2 ANQGSEA come from the germline V gene. The length of the CDR3 is 15 residues. Trimming cost V 0 bases and J 2 bases, with 14 bases left between them. In DNA form, the CDR3 reads TGCAGCGTTGAAGATCGGAGACACCTTCCCTACGAGCAGTACTTC. Its translation: CSVEDRRHLPYEQYF.